This paragraph reports one T cell receptor beta chain. V gave up 4 bases and J gave up 5 bases, with 13 bases separating them. CDR1 LNHNV and CDR2 YYDKDF come from the germline V gene (reference sequence). The CDR3 spans 14 residues. This sample was included in a study of blood T cell repertoires in COVID-19. Sequenced by immunoSEQ multiplex PCR; TCRdb stores in-frame clones only, minus some. This sample has 140,000 or so clones, with roughly 86% found just once. Source material: peripheral blood. This TCR derives from a woman in her forties or fifties with acute or convalescent COVID-19. The chain employs TRBV15 and TRBJ2-3; D possibly corresponds to TRBD2 (5 bases). The CDR3, as DNA: TGTGCCACCAGCACCAGGCGAGGGAGAGATACGCAGTATTTT. This encodes CATSTRRGRDTQYF.